Given below is one T cell receptor beta chain in context. Its target is unknown. Germline CDR1 and CDR2: MGHRA and YSYEKL. This CDR3 region has 16 residues. This sample was taken from a study of blood T cells in healthy people across ages. Whole-study results and caveats: Any changes in expanded clonotypes were possibly confounded, as donor CMV status remained unknown.

Each sample provided at least 5.5 micrograms of extracted total RNA. Sample-barcoded 5' priming and a J-beta primer mix drove a second PCR of roughly 6 to 12 cycles. Each CDR3 protein is one row after TCRdb ran MiXCR on the 5' RACE reads. The sample holds around 1,500,000 distinct CDR3 sequences, about 40% seen once. The clonotype comes from a woman aged 18-29 years in good health. The chain links TRBV4-1 to TRBJ2-1; 10 nucleotides line up with TRBD2. The J call is doubtful: the DNA matches TRBJ2-7 better. The sample consisted of blood. The CDR3 spells CASSQGVAGGYNEQYF. CDR3 nucleotide sequence: TGCGCCAGCAGCCAAGGGGTAGCGGGGGGTTACAATGAGCAGTACTTC.